This TCR beta chain was documented in a study of shared clonotypes between healthy human individuals. The CDR3 consists of 17 residues. The germline V gene encodes CDR1 GTSNPN and CDR2 SVGIG (reference sequence). Trimming cost V 2 bases and J 4 bases, with 23 bases left between them. Study conclusions and caveats: The four-donor shared clonotypes exceeded non-shared clonotypes in generation probability, with non-shared ones scoring lower.

As for this clone: Antigen: not known.

It was at deep level that the assay was run. In the source study's methods: ImmunoSEQ junction-only sequences lacked quality scores, so their filtering differed. The method was immunoSEQ multiplex PCR; TCRdb's version includes in-frame clones alone and lacks a portion of them. The D gene and trimming were derived from the DNA, and the V and J assignments and clone size from that table. Of about 1 million clones listed, under 80% were seen once; the top ten hold less than 1.5%. V gene TRBV30 combines with J gene TRBJ1-1, with D tentatively TRBD1 (5 bases). The sequenced material came from memory CD4+ T cells sorted from blood. Described subset: CD45RA-negative fraction. The source of this sequence is a man younger than 35 in good health. CDR3 in amino acids: CAWSQPYGDPKGTEAFF. The CDR3 nucleotides are TGTGCCTGGAGTCAACCATACGGGGACCCTAAGGGCACTGAAGCTTTCTTT.